Below are 6 T cell receptor beta chains sequenced from a single sample in a study of cytomegalovirus exposure and HLA in healthy donors. Primers: 60 Vbeta forward and 13 Jbeta reverse. TCRdb's table, derived via immunoSEQ multiplex PCR, lists solely in-frame clones and lacks some. This table holds fewer than 75,000 clones, about four fifths found once. The sample taken for sequencing was PBMCs. The receptors shown here come from a woman in her twenties or thirties in good health and CMV-seronegative.

This sequence joins TRBV18 and TRBJ1-1, with D possibly matching TRBD1 (5 bases). The germline gives CDR1 KGHSH, CDR2 LQKENI. The CDR3 runs to 15 residues. With 3 bases removed from V and 0 bases from J, the gap between germline ends came to 11 bases. DNA of the CDR3: TGTGCCAGCTCACCTTCAGGGCCCATGAACACTGAAGCTTTCTTT. Encoded protein: CASSPSGPMNTEAFF.

The V and J genes are TRBV25-1 and TRBJ1-1; the match to TRBD1 covers 7 bases. Looked up from germline, CDR1 is MGHDK and CDR2 is SYGVNS. V lost 4 bases, J lost 1 base, and 6 bases stayed unmatched. The CDR3 runs to 15 residues. The CDR3 region has the DNA TGTGCCAGCAGTGCTCTCGACAGGGCGAACACTGAAGCTTTCTTT. Translation gives CASSALDRANTEAFF.

The rearrangement links TRBV4-1 to TRBJ1-4; 9 positions match TRBD1. The J segment lost 3 bases and the V segment lost 1 base, leaving 9 bases of the junction unmatched. CDR3 length equals 18 residues. CDR1 and CDR2 (germline): MGHRA, YSYEKL. The CDR3 protein is CASSQVIGTGSANEKLFF. DNA of the CDR3: TGCGCCAGCAGCCAAGTTATCGGGACAGGGTCGGCTAATGAAAAACTGTTTTTT.

CDR3 residues: CASSQSRQGSSGNTIYF. The CDR3 bases are TGCGCCAGCAGTCAATCTCGACAGGGTTCGTCTGGAAACACCATATATTTT. V and J are TRBV23-1 and TRBJ1-3, with 7 bases matching TRBD1. TRBV23-1 is an open reading frame, and its role is uncertain. V shed 0 bases and J 1 base; nucleotides not matched to a gene: 6. This CDR3 contains 17 residues.

The chain uses TRBV10-3 and TRBJ2-1, with D tentatively TRBD2 (5 bases). V was trimmed by 6 bases and J by 0 bases, leaving 12 bases between them. The length of the CDR3 is 15 residues. Per the germline V gene, CDR1 is ENHRY and CDR2 is SYGVKD. CDR3 DNA sequence: TGTGCCATCAGGGACTTTCCGAGCTCCTACAATGAGCAGTTCTTC. This translates into CAIRDFPSSYNEQFF.

This clone is labeled as medium-sized. The chain is built from TRBV2 and TRBJ1-1, with a tentative D call TRBD1 (5 bases). Germline V lookup: CDR1 SNHLY, CDR2 FYNNEI. Trimming stripped 6 bases from V and 4 bases from J, with 9 bases between. The CDR3 is 12 amino acids. As DNA, the CDR3 is TGTGCCAGCAGGGGGCCGAGCACTGAAGCTTTCTTT. Translated, it gives CASRGPSTEAFF.